The entry below gives a single TCR beta chain sequence along with its context. With V trimmed by 0 bases and J by 5 bases, 4 bases remained unmatched. This CDR3 has 15 residues. The data are from a study of somatic mutations in cytotoxic T cells in rheumatoid arthritis. The wider study: Selected populations of V beta antibody-stained T cells underwent flow sorting at nearly 100% purity; these encompassed V beta1+ cells subjected to TCRB sequencing.

Assay used: immunoSEQ multiplex PCR; TCRdb lists only in-frame clones, some missing. The data contain about 15,000 clones, over 60% of them seen just once; the ten biggest clones take up 14%. Magnetic beads with positive selection isolated CD4+ and CD8+ fractions, whose purity was verified by flow cytometry. The TCR comes from an adult with rheumatoid arthritis. This rearrangement joins TRBV23-1 to TRBJ2-1; 7 positions match TRBD1. TRBV23-1 is an open reading frame, and its role is uncertain. Sequenced: CD8+ T cells sorted from blood. CDR3: CASSQSGQRNNEQFF. The CDR3 region has the DNA TGCGCCAGCAGTCAATCGGGACAGAGAAACAATGAGCAGTTCTTC.